This record concerns one T cell receptor beta chain sequence. The authors' processing: Reference gene primer amplification gave estimated nucleated cell counts. Clones were sequenced by immunoSEQ multiplex PCR, and TCRdb holds only the in-frame ones, with some missing. The V and J calls and clone size were taken over from that table, and D and trimming were inferred from the DNA. The repertoire holds roughly 200,000 clones, with approximately 82% as singletons. These data originate in a study of blood T cell repertoires in COVID-19. At the level of the study: Samples representing acute and convalescent COVID-19 were sourced from the United States, Italy and Spain. Nucleic acid was either cDNA or gDNA, and it came from T cells, B-cell-depleted T cells, or PBMCs.

The sequenced material came from peripheral blood. The source of this sequence is a middle-aged man with active or convalescent COVID-19.

CDR3: CASSLIGQGYEQYF. The CDR3 bases are TGTGCCAGCAGTTTAATAGGACAGGGGTACGAGCAGTACTTC. V usage is TRBV28 and J usage is TRBJ2-7; TRBD1 agrees at 9 bases. The germline gives CDR1 MDHEN, CDR2 SYDVKM. The CDR3 runs 14 residues. V shed 2 bases and J 4 bases; nucleotides not matched to a gene: 3. The variable domain in full, completed from reference TRBV28 and TRBJ2-7, reads DVKVTQSSRYLVKRTGEKVFLECVQDMDHENMFWYRQDPGLGLRLIYFSYDVKMKEKGDIPEGYSVSREKKERFSLILESASTNQTSMYLCASSLIGQGYEQYFGPGTRLTVT.